This TCR beta chain was identified during a study of blood T cell repertoires in COVID-19. Study-level background: Spain, Italy and the United States supplied samples that represented acute and convalescent COVID-19. PBMCs, B-cell-depleted T cells, or T cells provided the cDNA or gDNA that made up the material.

Profiling relied on immunoSEQ multiplex PCR, and the TCRdb table lists in-frame clones only, not all of them. The repertoire has about 320,000 clones, roughly nine tenths of them found once; the top ten carry approximately 5.2%. The study recruited people aged roughly 18 to 95 years across under 25 US areas. In assigning cohorts, the study relied on participant-reported clinical history. Germline lookup yields CDR1 MGHRA and CDR2 YSYEKL. The V end lost 1 base, the J end lost 8 bases, and 6 bases lay between the germline ends. The CDR3 runs to 12 residues. The sequence came from a woman aged 25-40 years who had recovered from COVID-19. Sequenced: PBMCs or T cells enriched from blood (not recorded which). The gene calls are TRBV4-1 and TRBJ2-1, with D possibly being TRBD2 (5 bases). CDR3 coding DNA: TGCGCCAGCAGCCAAGTCGGGGATGAGCAGTTCTTC. This translates into CASSQVGDEQFF.